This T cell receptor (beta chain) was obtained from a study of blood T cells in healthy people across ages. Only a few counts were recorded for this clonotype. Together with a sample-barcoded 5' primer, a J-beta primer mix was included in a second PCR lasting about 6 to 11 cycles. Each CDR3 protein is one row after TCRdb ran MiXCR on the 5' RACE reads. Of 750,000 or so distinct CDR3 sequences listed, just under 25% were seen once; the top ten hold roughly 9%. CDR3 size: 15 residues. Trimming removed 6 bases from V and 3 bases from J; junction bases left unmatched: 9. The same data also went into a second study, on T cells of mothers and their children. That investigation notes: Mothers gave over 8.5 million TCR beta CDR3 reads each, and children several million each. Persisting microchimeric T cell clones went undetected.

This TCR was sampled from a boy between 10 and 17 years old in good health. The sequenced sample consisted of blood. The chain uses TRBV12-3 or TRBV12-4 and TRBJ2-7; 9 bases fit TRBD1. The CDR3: CASSWLTGGGYEQYF. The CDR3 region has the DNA TGTGCCAGCAGCTGGCTGACAGGGGGGGGCTACGAGCAGTACTTC.